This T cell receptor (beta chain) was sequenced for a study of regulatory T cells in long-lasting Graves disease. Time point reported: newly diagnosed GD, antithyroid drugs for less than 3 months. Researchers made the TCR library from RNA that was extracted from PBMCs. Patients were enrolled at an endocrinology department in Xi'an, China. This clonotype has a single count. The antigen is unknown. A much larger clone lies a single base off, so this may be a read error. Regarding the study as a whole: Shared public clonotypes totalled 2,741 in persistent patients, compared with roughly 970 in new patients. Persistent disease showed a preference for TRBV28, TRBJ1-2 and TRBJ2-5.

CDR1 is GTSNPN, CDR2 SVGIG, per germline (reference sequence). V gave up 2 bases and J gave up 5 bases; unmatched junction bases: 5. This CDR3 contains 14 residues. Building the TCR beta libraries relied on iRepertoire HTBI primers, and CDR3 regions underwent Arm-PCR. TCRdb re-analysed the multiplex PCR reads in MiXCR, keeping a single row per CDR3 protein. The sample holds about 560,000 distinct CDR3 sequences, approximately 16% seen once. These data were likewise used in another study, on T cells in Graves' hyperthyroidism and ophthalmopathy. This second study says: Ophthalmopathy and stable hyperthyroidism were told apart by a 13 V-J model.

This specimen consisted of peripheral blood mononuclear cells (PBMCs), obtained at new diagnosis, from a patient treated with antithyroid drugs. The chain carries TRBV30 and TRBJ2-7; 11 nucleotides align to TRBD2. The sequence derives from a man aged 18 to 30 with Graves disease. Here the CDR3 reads CAWSRTSGRNEQYF. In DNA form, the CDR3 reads TGTGCCTGGAGTAGAACTAGCGGGAGAAACGAGCAGTACTTC.